Listed below are T cell receptor beta chains from one sample, sequenced in a study of response to subunit inactivated influenza vaccine. TCRdb ran MiXCR on the RT-PCR reads and lists one entry per CDR3 protein. The table records approximately 500,000 distinct CDR3 sequences, 13% of them present only once. Sequences were derived from PBMCs from blood, sampled 35 to 45 days after vaccination. These receptors were obtained from a man aged 50 to 59 who received an inactivated influenza vaccine. The CDR3 runs from the conserved cysteine through the conserved F or W. D genes are given only for firm matches. Rows give clone size only sometimes, using once, few, many, or a class for an expanded clone.

D	J	V	size	CDR3	DNA
.	TRBJ2-5	TRBV12-3/TRBV12-4	.	CASSFLLRETQCF	TGTGCCAGCAGTTTCCTTCTCCGGGAGACCCAGTGCTTC
TRBD1	TRBJ1-6	TRBV12-3/TRBV12-4	many	CASSTDRGNSPLHF	TGTGCCAGCAGTACTGACAGGGGAAATTCACCCCTCCACTTT
.	TRBJ2-7	TRBV2	few	CASSEKRVLKQKYF	TGTGCCAGCAGTGAAAAGAGGGTGCTGAAACAAAAGTACTTC
TRBD1	TRBJ2-1	TRBV7-2	many	CASSLGGGLQFF	TGTGCCAGCAGCTTAGGAGGGGGCTTGCAGTTCTTC
.	TRBJ1-2	TRBV6-5	.	CASSYLGADSNYGYTF	TGTGCCAGCAGTTACCTGGGGGCAGACTCTAACTATGGCTACACCTTC
TRBD1	TRBJ2-7	TRBV24-1	.	CATSDLTGDTYEQYF	TGTGCCACCAGTGATTTGACAGGGGACACCTACGAGCAGTACTTC
TRBD1	TRBJ2-3	TRBV20-1	.	CSARPDRGLSTDTQYF	TGCAGTGCTAGGCCCGACAGGGGGCTAAGCACAGATACGCAGTATTTT
TRBD2	TRBJ2-5	TRBV5-5	.	CASLLAGGAMETQYF	TGTGCCAGCCTTTTGGCGGGGGGGGCAATGGAGACCCAGTACTTC
TRBD2	TRBJ2-3	TRBV7-2	many	CASLQSRGSGDTQYF	TGTGCCAGCCTACAGTCGCGGGGGTCCGGGGATACGCAGTATTTT
TRBD1	TRBJ1-1	TRBV18	.	CASSPDRTGNTEAFF	TGTGCCAGCTCACCAGACAGGACAGGGAACACTGAAGCTTTCTTT
TRBD1	TRBJ2-7	TRBV4-3	.	CASSQEVGTGMTGEQYF	TGCGCCAGCAGCCAAGAAGTCGGGACAGGGATGACCGGCGAGCAGTACTTC
.	TRBJ1-1	TRBV2	many	CATQQLNTEAFF	TGTGCCACCCAACAGTTAAACACTGAAGCTTTCTTT
.	TRBJ2-5	TRBV6-2/TRBV6-3	.	CASSYGWQETQYF	TGTGCCAGCAGTTATGGTTGGCAAGAGACCCAGTACTTC
.	TRBJ2-5	TRBV12-3/TRBV12-4	few	CASSSSKRETQYF	TGTGCCAGCAGTTCCTCGAAACGAGAGACCCAGTACTTC
TRBD2	TRBJ2-1	TRBV9	few	CASSAPGLAGNNEQFF	TGTGCCAGCAGCGCGCCGGGACTAGCGGGAAACAATGAGCAGTTCTTC
.	TRBJ2-7	TRBV20-1	few	CSASVLQGPYEQYF	TGCAGTGCTAGTGTTCTGCAGGGCCCCTACGAGCAGTACTTC
TRBD2	TRBJ2-3	TRBV5-1	many	CASSPTAGEYTDTQYF	TGCGCCAGCAGCCCTACGGCGGGGGAGTACACAGATACGCAGTATTTT
.	TRBJ2-3	TRBV25-1	.	CASRRGTRTDTQYF	TGTGCCAGCAGACGGGGGACCCGCACAGATACGCAGTATTTT
.	TRBJ2-3	TRBV7-9	.	CASTSGTDTQYF	TGTGCCAGCACCTCCGGTACAGATACGCAGTATTTT
TRBD2	TRBJ2-3	TRBV4-2	few	CASSHPSGNSTDTQYF	TGTGCCAGCAGCCACCCTAGCGGGAATAGCACAGATACGCAGTATTTT
TRBD1	TRBJ2-1	TRBV3-1	few	CASANRGLNEQFF	TGTGCCAGCGCGAACAGGGGGCTTAATGAGCAGTTCTTC
TRBD1	TRBJ2-6	TRBV18	few	CASSPPGQGVSGANVLTF	TGTGCCAGCTCACCACCCGGACAGGGAGTCTCTGGGGCCAACGTCCTGACTTTC
.	TRBJ2-7	TRBV20-1	many	CSARDLGSSYEQYF	TGCAGTGCTAGAGATCTCGGGAGTTCCTACGAGCAGTACTTC
.	TRBJ2-1	TRBV7-2	few	CASSQPGGEQFF	TGTGCCAGCAGCCAACCAGGCGGGGAGCAGTTCTTC
TRBD2	TRBJ2-1	TRBV7-8	many	CASSLVGTKGNEQFF	TGTGCCAGCAGCTTAGTTGGGACTAAGGGGAATGAGCAGTTCTTC
.	TRBJ2-1	TRBV6-2/TRBV6-3	few	CASSYLGADNEQFF	TGTGCCAGCAGTTACTTGGGTGCGGACAATGAGCAGTTCTTC
TRBD1	TRBJ2-7	TRBV14	.	CASSPYRQGGPNWEQYF	TGTGCCAGCAGCCCTTATCGACAGGGGGGTCCCAACTGGGAGCAGTACTTC
.	TRBJ2-5	TRBV7-2	few	CASSLDREQRAQYF	TGTGCCAGCAGCTTAGACAGGGAACAAAGAGCCCAGTACTTC
TRBD1	TRBJ2-3	TRBV4-3	.	CASSQETGMWTDTQYF	TGCGCCAGCAGCCAAGAGACAGGGATGTGGACAGATACGCAGTATTTT
.	TRBJ2-5	TRBV12-3/TRBV12-4	many	CASSLGPQGSRSVRF	TGTGCCAGCAGTTTAGGGCCCCAGGGTTCCAGATCCGTTCGATTC
.	TRBJ2-7	TRBV10-3	few	CAISEGNIEQYF	TGTGCCATCAGTGAGGGCAACATCGAGCAGTACTTC
TRBD1	TRBJ2-1	TRBV24-1	few	CATSDTRDSNSNEQFF	TGTGCCACCAGTGACACAAGGGACAGCAACTCCAATGAGCAGTTCTTC